This T cell receptor (beta chain) was identified in a study of vaccination and CD4 T cells after COVID-19. The Oncomine TCR Beta short-read assay sequenced DNA from cultured CD4+ T cells. TCRdb processed the PCR reads anew with MiXCR; each CDR3 protein has one entry. The table has 10,000 to 13,000 distinct CDR3 sequences, roughly 55% seen once. Trimming cost V 1 base and J 13 bases; bases outside gene matches: 5. The CDR3 sequence is 11 residues long. Looked up from germline, CDR1 is GTSNPN and CDR2 is SVGIG (reference sequence). Regarding treatment: roughly 10-day PBMC culture with coronavirus spike peptide pools or control peptides (ViraFEST assay). Comment on this clonotype: Its specificity is unknown.

The specimen was CD4+ T cells from blood, cultured in vitro. The receptor comes from a human donor who had recovered from COVID-19. The genes are TRBV30 and TRBJ2-5; TRBD2 agrees at 8 bases. CDR3 nucleotides: TGTGCCTGGAGTGACGTAGCGGGAAGGTACTTC. As protein: CAWSDVAGRYF.